This T cell receptor beta chain was recorded in a study of blood T cell repertoires in COVID-19. Study-level background: Spain, Italy and the United States supplied samples that represented acute and convalescent COVID-19. T cells, B-cell-depleted T cells, or PBMCs supplied cDNA or gDNA.

In the authors' methods: Amplification from reference gene primers served as the basis for estimated nucleated cell counts. The method was immunoSEQ multiplex PCR; TCRdb's version includes in-frame clones alone and lacks a portion of them. V and J calls and clone size are given by that table; D and trimming were obtained from the DNA. The sample has fewer than 200,000 clones, approximately 85% seen once. Seattle researchers signed up patients amid active infection and tracked them longitudinally. V dropped 6 bases and J dropped 2; count of bases not matched to a gene: 13. The CDR3 has 16 residues. Germline V gene sequence: CDR1 MNHEY, CDR2 SMNVEV (reference sequence).

The chain couples TRBV27 to TRBJ2-7, with 7 bases matching TRBD2. Sample: peripheral blood. This TCR was sampled from a woman in her fifties or sixties with COVID-19, enrolled during active disease. For the CDR3, the DNA is TGTGCCAGCAGCTACGGTGGTAGCGGGTACCCCTACGAGCAGTACTTC. Residues: CASSYGGSGYPYEQYF.